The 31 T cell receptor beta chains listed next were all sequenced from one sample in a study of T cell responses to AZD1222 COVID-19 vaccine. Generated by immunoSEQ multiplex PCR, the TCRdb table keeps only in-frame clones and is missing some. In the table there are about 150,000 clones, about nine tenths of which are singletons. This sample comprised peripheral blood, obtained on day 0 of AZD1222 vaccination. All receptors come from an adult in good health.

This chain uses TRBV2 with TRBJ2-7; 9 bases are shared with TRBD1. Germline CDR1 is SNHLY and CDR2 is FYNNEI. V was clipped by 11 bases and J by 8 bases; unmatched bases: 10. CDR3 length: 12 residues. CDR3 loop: CASWTGAGQQYF. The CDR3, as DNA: TGTGCCTCCTGGACAGGGGCCGGACAGCAGTACTTC.

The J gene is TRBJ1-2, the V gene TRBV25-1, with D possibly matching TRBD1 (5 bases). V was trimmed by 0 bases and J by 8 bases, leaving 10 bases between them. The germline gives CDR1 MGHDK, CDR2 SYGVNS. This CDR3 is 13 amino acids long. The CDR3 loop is CASSEYIGEGYTF. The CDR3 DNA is TGTGCCAGCAGTGAATATATAGGGGAGGGCTACACCTTC.

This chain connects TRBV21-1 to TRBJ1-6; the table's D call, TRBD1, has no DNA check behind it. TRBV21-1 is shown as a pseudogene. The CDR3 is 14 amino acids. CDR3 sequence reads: CASSKIQGCAPLHF. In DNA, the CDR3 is TGTGCCAGCAGCAAAATCCAGGGTTGTGCACCCCTCCACTTT.

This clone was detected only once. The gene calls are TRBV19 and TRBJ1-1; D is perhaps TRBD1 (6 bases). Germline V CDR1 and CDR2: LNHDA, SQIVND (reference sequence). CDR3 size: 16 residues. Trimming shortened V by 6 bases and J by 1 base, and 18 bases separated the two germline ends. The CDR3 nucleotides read TGTGCCAGTAGATCCGGGGGGCCGGGGGCGAACACTGAAGCTTTCTTT. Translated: CASRSGGPGANTEAFF.

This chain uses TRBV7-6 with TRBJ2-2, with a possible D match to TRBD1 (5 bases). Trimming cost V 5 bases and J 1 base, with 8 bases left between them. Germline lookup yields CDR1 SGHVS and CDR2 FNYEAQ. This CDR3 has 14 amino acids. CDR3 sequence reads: CASSPQGNTGELFF. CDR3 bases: TGTGCCAGCAGCCCCCAGGGGAACACCGGGGAGCTGTTTTTT.

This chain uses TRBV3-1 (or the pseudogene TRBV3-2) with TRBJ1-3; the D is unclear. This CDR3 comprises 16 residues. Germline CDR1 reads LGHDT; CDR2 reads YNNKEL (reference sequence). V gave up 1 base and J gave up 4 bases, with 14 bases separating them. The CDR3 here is CASSQGSGSKGNTIYF. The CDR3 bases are TGTGCCAGCAGCCAAGGATCCGGGTCCAAGGGAAACACCATATATTTT.

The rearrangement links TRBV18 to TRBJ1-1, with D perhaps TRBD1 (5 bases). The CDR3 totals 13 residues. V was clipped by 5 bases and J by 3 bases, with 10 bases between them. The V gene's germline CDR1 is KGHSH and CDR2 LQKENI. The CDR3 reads CASSKGPDTEAFF. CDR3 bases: TGTGCCAGCTCAAAGGGACCGGACACTGAAGCTTTCTTT.

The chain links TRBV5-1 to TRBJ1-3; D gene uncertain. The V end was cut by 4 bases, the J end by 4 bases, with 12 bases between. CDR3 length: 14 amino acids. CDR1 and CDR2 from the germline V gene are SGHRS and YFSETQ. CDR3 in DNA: TGCGCCAGCAGCGAGCGGACTGGCGGAAACACCATATATTTT. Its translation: CASSERTGGNTIYF.

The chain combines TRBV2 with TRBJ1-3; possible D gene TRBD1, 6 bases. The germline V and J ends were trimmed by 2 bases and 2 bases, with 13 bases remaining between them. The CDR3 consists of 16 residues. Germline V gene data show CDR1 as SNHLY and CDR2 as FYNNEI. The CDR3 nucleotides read TGTGCCAGCAGTGAAATGGGGGCACCCACTGGAAACACCATATATTTT. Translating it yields CASSEMGAPTGNTIYF.

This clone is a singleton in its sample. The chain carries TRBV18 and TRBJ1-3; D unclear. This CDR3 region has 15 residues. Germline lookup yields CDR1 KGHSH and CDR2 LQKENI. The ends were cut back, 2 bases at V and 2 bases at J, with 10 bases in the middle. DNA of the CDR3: TGTGCCAGCTCACCAATTTCTGGAACTGGAAACACCATATATTTT. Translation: CASSPISGTGNTIYF.

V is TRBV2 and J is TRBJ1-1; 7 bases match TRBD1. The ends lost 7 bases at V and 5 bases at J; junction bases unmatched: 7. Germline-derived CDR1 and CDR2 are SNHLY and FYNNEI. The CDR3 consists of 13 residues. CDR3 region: CASTQGEGTEAFF. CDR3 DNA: TGTGCCAGCACTCAGGGGGAGGGGACTGAAGCTTTCTTT.

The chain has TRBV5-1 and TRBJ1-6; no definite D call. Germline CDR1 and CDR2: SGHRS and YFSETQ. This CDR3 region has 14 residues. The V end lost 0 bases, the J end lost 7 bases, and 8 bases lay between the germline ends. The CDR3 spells CASSLGQPNSPLHF. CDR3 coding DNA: TGCGCCAGCAGCTTGGGGCAGCCCAATTCACCCCTCCACTTT.

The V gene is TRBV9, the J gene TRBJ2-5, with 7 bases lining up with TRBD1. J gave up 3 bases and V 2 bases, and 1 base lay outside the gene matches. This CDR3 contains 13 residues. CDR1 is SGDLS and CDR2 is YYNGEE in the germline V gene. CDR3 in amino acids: CASSVQGEETQYF. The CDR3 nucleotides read TGTGCCAGCAGCGTCCAGGGGGAAGAGACCCAGTACTTC.

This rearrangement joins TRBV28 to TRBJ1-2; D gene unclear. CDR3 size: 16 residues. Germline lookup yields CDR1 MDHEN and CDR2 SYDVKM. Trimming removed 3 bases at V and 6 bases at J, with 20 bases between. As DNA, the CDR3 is TGTGCCAGCAGTTTGGGGTCCCATCCGGAGGTAGATGGCTACACCTTC. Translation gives CASSLGSHPEVDGYTF.

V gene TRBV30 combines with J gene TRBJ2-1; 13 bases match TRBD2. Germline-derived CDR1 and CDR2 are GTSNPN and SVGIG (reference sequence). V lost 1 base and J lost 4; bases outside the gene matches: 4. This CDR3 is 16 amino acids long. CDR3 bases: TGTGCCTGGAGTGGGACTAGCGGGAGAGTGTACAATGAGCAGTTCTTC. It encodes CAWSGTSGRVYNEQFF.

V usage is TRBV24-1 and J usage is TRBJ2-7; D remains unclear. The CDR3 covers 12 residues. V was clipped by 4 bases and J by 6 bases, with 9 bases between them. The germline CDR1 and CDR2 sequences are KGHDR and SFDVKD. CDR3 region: CATSDPNSEQYF. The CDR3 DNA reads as TGTGCCACCAGTGACCCTAATTCCGAGCAGTACTTC.

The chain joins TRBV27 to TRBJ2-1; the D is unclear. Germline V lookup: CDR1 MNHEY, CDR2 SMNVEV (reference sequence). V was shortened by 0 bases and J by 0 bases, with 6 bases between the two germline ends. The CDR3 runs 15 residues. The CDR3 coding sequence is TGTGCCAGCAGTTTATCAGGCCCCTCCTACAATGAGCAGTTCTTC. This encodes CASSLSGPSYNEQFF.

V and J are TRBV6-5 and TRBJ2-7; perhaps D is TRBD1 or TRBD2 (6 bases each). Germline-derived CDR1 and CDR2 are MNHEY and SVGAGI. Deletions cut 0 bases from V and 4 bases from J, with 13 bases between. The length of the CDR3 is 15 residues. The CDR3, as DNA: TGTGCCAGCAGTTACTCGGGGGGCACCACGTACGAGCAGTACTTC. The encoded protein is CASSYSGGTTYEQYF.

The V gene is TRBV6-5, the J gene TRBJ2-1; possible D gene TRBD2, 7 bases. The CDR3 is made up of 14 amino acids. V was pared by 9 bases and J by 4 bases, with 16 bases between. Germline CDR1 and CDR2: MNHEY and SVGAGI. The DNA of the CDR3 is TGTGCCAGTCAGTTGGGGGGGCAGTACAATGAGCAGTTCTTC. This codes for CASQLGGQYNEQFF.

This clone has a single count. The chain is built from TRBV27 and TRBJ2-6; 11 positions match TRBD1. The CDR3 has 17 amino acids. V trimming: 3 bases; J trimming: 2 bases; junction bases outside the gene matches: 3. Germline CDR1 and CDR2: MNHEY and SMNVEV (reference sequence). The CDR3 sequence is CASSLGTGGTGANVLTF. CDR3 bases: TGTGCCAGCAGTTTGGGGACAGGGGGGACTGGGGCCAACGTCCTGACTTTC.

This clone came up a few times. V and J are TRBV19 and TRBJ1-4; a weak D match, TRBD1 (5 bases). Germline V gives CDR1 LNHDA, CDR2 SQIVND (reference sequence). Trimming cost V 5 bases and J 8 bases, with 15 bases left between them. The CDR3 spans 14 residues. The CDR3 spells CASSAQGVGEKLFF. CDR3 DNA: TGTGCCAGTAGTGCGCAGGGAGTGGGGGAAAAACTGTTTTTT.

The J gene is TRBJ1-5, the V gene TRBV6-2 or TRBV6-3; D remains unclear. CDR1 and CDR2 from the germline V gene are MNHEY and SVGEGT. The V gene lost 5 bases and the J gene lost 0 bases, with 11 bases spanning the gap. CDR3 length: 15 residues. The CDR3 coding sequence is TGTGCCAGCAGTCGGGCGGCCTATAGCAATCAGCCCCAGCATTTT. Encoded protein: CASSRAAYSNQPQHF.

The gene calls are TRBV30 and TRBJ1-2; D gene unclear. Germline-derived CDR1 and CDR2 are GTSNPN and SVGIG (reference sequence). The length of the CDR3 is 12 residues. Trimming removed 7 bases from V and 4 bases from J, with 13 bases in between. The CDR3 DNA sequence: TGTGCCTTCTTTGGGGAGGGCTATGGCTACACCTTC. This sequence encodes CAFFGEGYGYTF.

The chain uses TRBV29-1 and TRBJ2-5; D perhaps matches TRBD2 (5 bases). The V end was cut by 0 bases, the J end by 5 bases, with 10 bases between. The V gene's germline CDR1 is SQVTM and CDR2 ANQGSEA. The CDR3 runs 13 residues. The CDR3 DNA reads TGCAGCGTTGAAGAGGGAGTTGGGGAGACCCAGTACTTC. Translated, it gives CSVEEGVGETQYF.

The CDR3 loop reads CASSSRNTEAFF. The CDR3, as DNA: TGTGCCAGTAGTTCGAGGAACACTGAAGCTTTCTTT. J is TRBJ1-1 and V is TRBV19; no definite D call. V gave up 5 bases and J gave up 1 base, with 5 bases separating them. This CDR3 is 12 amino acids long. Germline CDR1 is LNHDA and CDR2 is SQIVND (reference sequence).

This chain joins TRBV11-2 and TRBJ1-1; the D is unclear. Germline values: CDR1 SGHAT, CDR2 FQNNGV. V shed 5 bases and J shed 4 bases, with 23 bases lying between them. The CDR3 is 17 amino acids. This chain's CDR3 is CASSKQGVGSNPTEAFF. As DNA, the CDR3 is TGTGCCAGCAGCAAACAAGGCGTCGGCAGCAACCCCACTGAAGCTTTCTTT.

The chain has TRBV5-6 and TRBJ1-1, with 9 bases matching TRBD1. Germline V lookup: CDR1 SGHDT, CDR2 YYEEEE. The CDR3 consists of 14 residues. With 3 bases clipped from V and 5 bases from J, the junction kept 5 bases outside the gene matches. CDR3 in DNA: TGTGCCAGCAGCTCAGGGACAGGGTTGACTGAAGCTTTCTTT. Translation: CASSSGTGLTEAFF.

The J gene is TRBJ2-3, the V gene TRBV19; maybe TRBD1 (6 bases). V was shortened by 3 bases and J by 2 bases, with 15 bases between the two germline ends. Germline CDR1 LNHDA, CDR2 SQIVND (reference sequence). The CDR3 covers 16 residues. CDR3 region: CASSIETGLPTDTQYF. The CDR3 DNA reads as TGTGCCAGTAGTATTGAGACAGGTCTTCCCACAGATACGCAGTATTTT.

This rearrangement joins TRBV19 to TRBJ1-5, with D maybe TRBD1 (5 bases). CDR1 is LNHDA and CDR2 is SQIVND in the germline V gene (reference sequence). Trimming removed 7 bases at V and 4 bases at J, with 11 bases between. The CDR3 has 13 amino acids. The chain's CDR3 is CASTGVGNQPQHF. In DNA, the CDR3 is TGTGCCAGTACGGGGGTAGGGAATCAGCCCCAGCATTTT.

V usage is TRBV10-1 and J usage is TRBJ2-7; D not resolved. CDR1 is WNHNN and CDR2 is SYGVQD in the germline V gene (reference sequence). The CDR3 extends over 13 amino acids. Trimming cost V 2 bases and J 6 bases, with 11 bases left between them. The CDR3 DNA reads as TGCGCCAGCAGTGAGACCGGGTTCGGCGAGCAGTACTTC. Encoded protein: CASSETGFGEQYF.

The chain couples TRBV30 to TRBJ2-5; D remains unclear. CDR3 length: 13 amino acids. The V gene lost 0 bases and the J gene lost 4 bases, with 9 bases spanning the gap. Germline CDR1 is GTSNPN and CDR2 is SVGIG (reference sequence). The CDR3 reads CAWSVRWVETQYF. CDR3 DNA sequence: TGTGCCTGGAGTGTACGATGGGTAGAGACCCAGTACTTC.